A selection of T cell receptor beta chains follows, all from one sample in a study of technical replicates of blood from four donors. Repertoires were generated with immunoSEQ multiplex PCR, while TCRdb's copy carries only in-frame clones and drops some. The sample lists 58,000 or so clones; around 87% were seen once. Input material: PBMCs. The origin of the receptors is a human donor in good health. Some clones in this sample may be carry-over from other donors' samples. Each CDR3 is given with its conserved first and last residue.

j_gene: TRBJ2-5; v_gene: TRBV9; CDR3aa: CASSVEGQGFEETQYF
j_gene: TRBJ2-1; v_gene: TRBV4-2; CDR3aa: CASSQDFGGGPNEQFF
j_gene: TRBJ1-2; v_gene: TRBV7-2; CDR3aa: CASSAERYGYTF
j_gene: TRBJ2-2; v_gene: TRBV5-4; CDR3aa: CASSFPGQGHTGELFF
j_gene: TRBJ2-2; v_gene: TRBV9; CDR3aa: CASSLRGGHDTGELFF
j_gene: TRBJ1-1; v_gene: TRBV9; CDR3aa: CASSAGTANTEAFF
j_gene: TRBJ1-5; v_gene: TRBV4-3; CDR3aa: CASSQEAGMGQPQHF
j_gene: TRBJ2-7; v_gene: TRBV19; CDR3aa: CASSIYGTNSYEQYF
j_gene: TRBJ2-7; v_gene: TRBV18; CDR3aa: CASRFEQVYEQYF
j_gene: TRBJ2-3; v_gene: TRBV5-1; CDR3aa: CASSARGGLKKRGHDSTDTQYF
j_gene: TRBJ1-1; v_gene: TRBV6-4; CDR3aa: CASSDRENTEAFF
j_gene: TRBJ2-2; v_gene: TRBV28; CDR3aa: CASNLPGGITGELFF
j_gene: TRBJ2-2; v_gene: TRBV2; CDR3aa: CASSANRNGELFF
j_gene: TRBJ1-3; v_gene: TRBV5-4; CDR3aa: CASSLDSFSGNTIYF
j_gene: TRBJ1-1; v_gene: TRBV6-6; CDR3aa: CASSPRDSPRTEAFF
j_gene: TRBJ1-3; v_gene: TRBV11-2; CDR3aa: CASSLGQALSGNTIYF
j_gene: TRBJ1-1; v_gene: TRBV10-3; CDR3aa: CAISESGKAFF
j_gene: TRBJ1-1; v_gene: TRBV4-3; CDR3aa: CASSQDREKGTEAFF
j_gene: TRBJ2-7; v_gene: TRBV18; CDR3aa: CASSPFHTDYEQYF
j_gene: TRBJ1-1; v_gene: TRBV27; CDR3aa: CASRIQVSTEAFF
j_gene: TRBJ2-3; v_gene: TRBV9; CDR3aa: CASSMRGDRTDTQYF
j_gene: TRBJ2-3; v_gene: TRBV7-2; CDR3aa: CASSFSSLATDTQYF
j_gene: TRBJ2-6; v_gene: TRBV30; CDR3aa: CAWSVRSGRDTGANVLTF
j_gene: TRBJ2-5; v_gene: TRBV30; CDR3aa: CAWSLVGDYQETQYF
j_gene: TRBJ1-1; v_gene: TRBV9; CDR3aa: CASSKRTGGTEAFF
j_gene: TRBJ2-2; v_gene: TRBV6-4; CDR3aa: CASSDSLAGATGELFF
j_gene: TRBJ2-7; v_gene: TRBV11-2; CDR3aa: CASSPSGLAEYEQYF
j_gene: TRBJ1-4; v_gene: TRBV5-1; CDR3aa: CASSLGQGAGEKLFF
j_gene: TRBJ1-2; v_gene: TRBV27; CDR3aa: CASSLGWGAGGYTF
j_gene: TRBJ2-3; v_gene: TRBV2; CDR3aa: CASSLRGREGDTQYF
j_gene: TRBJ2-7; v_gene: TRBV11-3; CDR3aa: CASSPQGASYEQYF
j_gene: TRBJ1-1; v_gene: TRBV18; CDR3aa: CASSPYVTGTEAFF
j_gene: TRBJ2-3; v_gene: TRBV7-2; CDR3aa: CASSRGDRRSTDTQYF